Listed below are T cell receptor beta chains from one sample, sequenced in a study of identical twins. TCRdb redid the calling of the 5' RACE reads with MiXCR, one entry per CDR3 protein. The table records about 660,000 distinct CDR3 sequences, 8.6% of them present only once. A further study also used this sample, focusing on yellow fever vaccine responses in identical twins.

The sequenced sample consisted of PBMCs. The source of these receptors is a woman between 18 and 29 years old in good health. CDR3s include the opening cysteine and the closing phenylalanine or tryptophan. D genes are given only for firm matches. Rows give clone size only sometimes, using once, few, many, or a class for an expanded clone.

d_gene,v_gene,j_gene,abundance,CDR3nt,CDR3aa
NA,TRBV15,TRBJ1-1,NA,TGTGCCACCAGCAGAGTCTCGGGAAGGGGGAACACTGAAGCTTTCTTT,CATSRVSGRGNTEAFF
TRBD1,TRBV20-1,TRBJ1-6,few,TGCAGTGCTAGAGCGGGACAGGGGTATTCACCCCTCCACTTT,CSARAGQGYSPLHF
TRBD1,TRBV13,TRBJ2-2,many,TGTGCCAGCAGCTTAGGCTACAGGGGCACCGGGGAGCTGTTTTTT,CASSLGYRGTGELFF
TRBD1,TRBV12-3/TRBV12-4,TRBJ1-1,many,TGTGCCAGCACCTACACCCCGGGACAGATGAACACTGAAGCTTTCTTT,CASTYTPGQMNTEAFF
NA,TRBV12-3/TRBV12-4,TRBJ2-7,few,TGTGCCAGCAGTTTAGCGCAGGGAGACTACGAGCAGTACTTC,CASSLAQGDYEQYF
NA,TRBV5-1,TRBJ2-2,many,TGCGCCAGCAGCTCCTTCGAGGAGCTGTTTTTT,CASSSFEELFF
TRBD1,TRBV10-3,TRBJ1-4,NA,TGTGCCACCGGACAGGGACGCGAAAAACTGTTTTTT,CATGQGREKLFF
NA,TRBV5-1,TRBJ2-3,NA,TGCGCCAGCAGCTTGCCTCGGTCCGTACCTACAGATACGCAGTATTTT,CASSLPRSVPTDTQYF
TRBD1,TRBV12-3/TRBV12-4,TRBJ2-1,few,TGTGCCAGCAGTCGGAGAGTTTTCGACAGGGCCTACAATGAGCAGTTCTTC,CASSRRVFDRAYNEQFF
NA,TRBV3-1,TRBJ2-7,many,TGTGCCAGCAGCCAAGATGTAGAGCAGTACTTC,CASSQDVEQYF
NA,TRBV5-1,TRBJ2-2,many,TGCGCCAGCAGCACAAAGGACGGGGGGCTAAACACCGGGGAGCTGTTTTTT,CASSTKDGGLNTGELFF
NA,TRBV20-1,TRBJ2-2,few,TGCAGTGCCGTTGACAGCTCAGACACCGGGGAGCTGTTTTTT,CSAVDSSDTGELFF
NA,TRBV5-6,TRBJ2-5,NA,TGTGCCACCGGTGGGACGGGACCCACGCCCGAGACCCAGTACTTC,CATGGTGPTPETQYF
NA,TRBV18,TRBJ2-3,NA,TGTGCCAGCTCACCGCTAAGTGGGGCCACAGATACGCAGTATTTT,CASSPLSGATDTQYF
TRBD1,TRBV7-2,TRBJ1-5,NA,TGTGCCAGCAGCGCCCGGGACAGGGGGAGCAATCAGCCCCAGCATTTT,CASSARDRGSNQPQHF
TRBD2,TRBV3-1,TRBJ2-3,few,TGTGCCAGCAGCCAAGGTGCGGGAGAGGCAGATACGCAGTATTTT,CASSQGAGEADTQYF
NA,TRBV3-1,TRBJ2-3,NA,TGTGCCAGCAGCTTCTCTAGGGCAGATACGCAGTATTTT,CASSFSRADTQYF
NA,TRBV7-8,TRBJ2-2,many,TGTGCCAGCAGCTTTTGCTGTGTCGACACCGGGGAGCTGTTTTTT,CASSFCCVDTGELFF
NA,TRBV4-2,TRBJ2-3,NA,TGTGCCAGCAGCCAACGTCCTAGTGCCCTCGGCACAGATACGCAGTATTTT,CASSQRPSALGTDTQYF
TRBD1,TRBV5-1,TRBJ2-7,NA,TGCGCCAGCAGCTTCGACAGGGTTGAACGCGAGCAGTACTTC,CASSFDRVEREQYF
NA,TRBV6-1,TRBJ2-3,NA,TGTGCCAGCAGGGAGGGGACTAGCACAGATACGCAGTATTTT,CASREGTSTDTQYF